This paragraph covers one T cell receptor beta chain sequence. Its cognate antigen is unknown. This same CDR3 is encoded by further DNA sequences in the sample. The data originate from a study of cytomegalovirus exposure and HLA in healthy donors. Study-wide results and limits: V- and J-gene trimming of TCR beta was linked (in a later analysis) to a missense DCLRE1C variant. Testing in vitro showed a few CMV-associated chains specific for CMV antigens.

The CDR3 is 15 residues long. In germline, CDR1 is SGHRS, CDR2 YFSETQ. V lost 0 bases, J lost 3 bases, and 3 bases stayed unmatched. Researchers ran the PCR with 60 Vbeta and 13 Jbeta primers. Source study methods: A later analysis tallied about 80 million unique TCR beta chains, 10 million to 12 million of them shared. Produced via immunoSEQ multiplex PCR; TCRdb's table is partial and in-frame only. D and trimming come from the DNA, and the V and J calls and clone size come from that table. The table records around 130,000 clones, 75% to 85% of them present only once. Sequencing used PBMCs. The chain couples TRBV5-1 to TRBJ2-1, with 7 bases lining up with TRBD2. The TCR originated in a man aged 25 to 40 in good health and CMV-seronegative. Here the CDR3 reads CASSLGLADYNEQFF. The CDR3 DNA is TGCGCCAGCAGCTTGGGTCTAGCGGACTACAATGAGCAGTTCTTC. Full variable domain (remainder filled in from reference TRBV5-1 and TRBJ2-1): KAGVTQTPRYLIKTRGQQVTLSCSPISGHRSVSWYQQTPGQGLQFLFEYFSETQRNKGNFPGRFSGRQFSNSRSEMNVSTLELGDSALYLCASSLGLADYNEQFFGPGTRLTVL.